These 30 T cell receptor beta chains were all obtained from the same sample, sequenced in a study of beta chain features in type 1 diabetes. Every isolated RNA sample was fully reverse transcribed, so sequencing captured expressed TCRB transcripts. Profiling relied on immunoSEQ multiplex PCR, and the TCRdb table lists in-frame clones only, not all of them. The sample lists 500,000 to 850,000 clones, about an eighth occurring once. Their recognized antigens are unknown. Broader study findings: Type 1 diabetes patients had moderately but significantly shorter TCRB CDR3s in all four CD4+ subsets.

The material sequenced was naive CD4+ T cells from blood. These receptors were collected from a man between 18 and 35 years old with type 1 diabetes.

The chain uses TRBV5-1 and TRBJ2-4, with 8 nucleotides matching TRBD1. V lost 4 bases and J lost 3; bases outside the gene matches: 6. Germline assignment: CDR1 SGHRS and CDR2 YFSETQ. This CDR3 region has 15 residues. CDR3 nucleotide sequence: TGCGCCAGCAGCGGAGGACAGGGAAGCAAAAACATTCAGTACTTC. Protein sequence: CASSGGQGSKNIQYF.

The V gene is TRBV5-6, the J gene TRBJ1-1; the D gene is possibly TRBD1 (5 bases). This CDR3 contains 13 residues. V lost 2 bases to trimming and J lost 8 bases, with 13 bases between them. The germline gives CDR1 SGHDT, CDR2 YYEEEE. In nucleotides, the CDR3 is TGTGCCAGCAGCTTTGGGAGGAGGACAGAAGCTTTCTTT. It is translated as CASSFGRRTEAFF.

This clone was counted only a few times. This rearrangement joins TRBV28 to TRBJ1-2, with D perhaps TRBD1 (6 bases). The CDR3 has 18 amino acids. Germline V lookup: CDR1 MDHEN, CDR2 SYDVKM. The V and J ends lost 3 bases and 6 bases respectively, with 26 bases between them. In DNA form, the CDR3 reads TGTGCCAGCAGTTTGTTCCTGACAGGACGGAGCATGCCCGATGGCTACACCTTC. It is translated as CASSLFLTGRSMPDGYTF.

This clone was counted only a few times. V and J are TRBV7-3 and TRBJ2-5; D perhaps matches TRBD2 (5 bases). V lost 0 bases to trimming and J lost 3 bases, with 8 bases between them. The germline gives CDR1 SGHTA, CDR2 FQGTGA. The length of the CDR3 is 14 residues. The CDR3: CASSLTGNKETQYF. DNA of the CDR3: TGTGCCAGCAGCTTAACCGGGAATAAAGAGACCCAGTACTTC. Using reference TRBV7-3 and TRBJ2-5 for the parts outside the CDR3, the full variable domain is GAGVSQTPSNKVTEKGKYVELRCDPISGHTALYWYRQSLGQGPEFLIYFQGTGAADDSGLPNDRFFAVRPEGSVSTLKIQRTERGDSAVYLCASSLTGNKETQYFGPGTRLLVL.

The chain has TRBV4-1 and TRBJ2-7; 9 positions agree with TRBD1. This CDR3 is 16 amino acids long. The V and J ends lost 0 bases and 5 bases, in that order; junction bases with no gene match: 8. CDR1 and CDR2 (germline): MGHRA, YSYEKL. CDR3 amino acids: CASSQDIVQGAHEQYF. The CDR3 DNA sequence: TGCGCCAGCAGCCAAGATATCGTACAGGGGGCACACGAGCAGTACTTC.

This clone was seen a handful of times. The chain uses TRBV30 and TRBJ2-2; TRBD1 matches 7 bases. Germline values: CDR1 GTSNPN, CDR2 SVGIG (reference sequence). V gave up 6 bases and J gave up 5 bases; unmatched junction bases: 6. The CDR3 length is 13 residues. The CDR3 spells CACRDSGTGELFF. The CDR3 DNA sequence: TGTGCCTGCCGGGACAGTGGGACCGGGGAGCTGTTTTTT.

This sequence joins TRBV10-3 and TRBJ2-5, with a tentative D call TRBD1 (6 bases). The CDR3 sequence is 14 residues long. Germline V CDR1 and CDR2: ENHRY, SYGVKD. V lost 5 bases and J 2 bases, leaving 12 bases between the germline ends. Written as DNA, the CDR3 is TGTGCCATCAGTAAGACAGGAGATCAAGAGACCCAGTACTTC. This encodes CAISKTGDQETQYF.

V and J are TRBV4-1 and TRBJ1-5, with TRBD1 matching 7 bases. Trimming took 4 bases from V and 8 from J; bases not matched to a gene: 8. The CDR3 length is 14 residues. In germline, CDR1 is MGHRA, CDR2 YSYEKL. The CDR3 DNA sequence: TGCGCCAGCAGCCCCGACAGGGTGTCCAAGCCCCAGCATTTT. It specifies CASSPDRVSKPQHF.

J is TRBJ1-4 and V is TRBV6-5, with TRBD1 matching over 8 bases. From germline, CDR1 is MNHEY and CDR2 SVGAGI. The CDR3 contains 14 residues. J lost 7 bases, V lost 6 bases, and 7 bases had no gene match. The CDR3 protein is CASRRTGFFEKLFF. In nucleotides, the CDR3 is TGTGCCAGCAGGCGGACAGGGTTTTTTGAAAAACTGTTTTTT.

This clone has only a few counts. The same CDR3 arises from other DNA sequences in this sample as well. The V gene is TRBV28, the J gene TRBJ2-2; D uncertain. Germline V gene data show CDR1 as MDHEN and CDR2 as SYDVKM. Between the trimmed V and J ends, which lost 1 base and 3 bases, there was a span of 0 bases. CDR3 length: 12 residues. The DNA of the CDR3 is TGTGCCAGCAGTTTATACACCGGGGAGCTGTTTTTT. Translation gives CASSLYTGELFF.

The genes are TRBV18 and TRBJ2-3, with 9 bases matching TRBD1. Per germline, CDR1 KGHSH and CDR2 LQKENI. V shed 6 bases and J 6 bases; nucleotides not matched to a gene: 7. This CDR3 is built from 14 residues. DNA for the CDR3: TGTGCCAGCTCCCGGTGGGACAGGGACGATACGCAGTATTTT. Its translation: CASSRWDRDDTQYF.

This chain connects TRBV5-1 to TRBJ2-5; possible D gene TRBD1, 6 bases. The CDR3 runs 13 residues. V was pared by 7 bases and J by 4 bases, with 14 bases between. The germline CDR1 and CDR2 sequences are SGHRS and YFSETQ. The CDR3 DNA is TGCGCCAGCCAGGCTGTGACAGGAGAGACCCAGTACTTC. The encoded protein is CASQAVTGETQYF.

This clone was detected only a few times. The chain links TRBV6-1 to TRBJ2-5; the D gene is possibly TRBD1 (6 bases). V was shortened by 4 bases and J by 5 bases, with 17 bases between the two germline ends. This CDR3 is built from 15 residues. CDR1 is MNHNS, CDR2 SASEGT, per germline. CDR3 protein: CASSGVVRGAETQYF. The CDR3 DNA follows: TGTGCCAGCAGTGGTGTCGTCAGGGGAGCGGAGACCCAGTACTTC.

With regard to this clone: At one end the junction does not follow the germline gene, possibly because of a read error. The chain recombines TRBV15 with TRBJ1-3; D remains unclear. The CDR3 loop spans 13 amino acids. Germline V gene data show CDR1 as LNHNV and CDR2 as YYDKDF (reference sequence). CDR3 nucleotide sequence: TGTGCCACCGGCAGCTACTCTGGAAACACCATATATTTT. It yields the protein CATGSYSGNTIYF. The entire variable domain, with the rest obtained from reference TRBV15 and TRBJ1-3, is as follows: DAMVIQNPRYQVTQFGKPVTLSCSQTLNHNVMYWYQQKSSQAPKLLFHYYDKDFNNEADTPDNFQSRRPNTSFCFLDIRSPGLGDTAMYLCATGSYSGNTIYFGEGSWLTVV.

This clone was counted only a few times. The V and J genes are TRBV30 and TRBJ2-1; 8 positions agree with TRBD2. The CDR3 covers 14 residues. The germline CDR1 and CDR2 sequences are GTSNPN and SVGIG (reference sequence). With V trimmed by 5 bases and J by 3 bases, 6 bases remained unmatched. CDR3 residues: CAWRTSSIYNEQFF. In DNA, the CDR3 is TGTGCCTGGCGGACTAGCTCGATCTACAATGAGCAGTTCTTC.

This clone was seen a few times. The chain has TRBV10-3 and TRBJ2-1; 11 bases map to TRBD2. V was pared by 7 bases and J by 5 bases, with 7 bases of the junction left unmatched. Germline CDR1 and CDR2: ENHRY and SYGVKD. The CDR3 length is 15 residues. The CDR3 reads CAITRTSGGDNEQFF. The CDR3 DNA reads TGTGCCATCACCCGAACTAGCGGGGGAGACAATGAGCAGTTCTTC.

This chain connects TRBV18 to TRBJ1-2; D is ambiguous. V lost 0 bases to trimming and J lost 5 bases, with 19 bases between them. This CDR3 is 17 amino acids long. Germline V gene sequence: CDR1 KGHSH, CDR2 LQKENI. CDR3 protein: CASSPPPRFPLWYGYTF. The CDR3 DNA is TGTGCCAGCTCACCACCGCCCAGGTTTCCCTTATGGTATGGCTACACCTTC.

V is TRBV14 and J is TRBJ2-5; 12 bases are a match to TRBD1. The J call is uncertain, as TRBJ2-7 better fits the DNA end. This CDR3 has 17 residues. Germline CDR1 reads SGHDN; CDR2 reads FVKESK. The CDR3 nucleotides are TGTGCCAGCAGCCAACTACTCCCGGGACAGGGGGCGGGCGAGCAGTACTTC. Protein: CASSQLLPGQGAGEQYF.

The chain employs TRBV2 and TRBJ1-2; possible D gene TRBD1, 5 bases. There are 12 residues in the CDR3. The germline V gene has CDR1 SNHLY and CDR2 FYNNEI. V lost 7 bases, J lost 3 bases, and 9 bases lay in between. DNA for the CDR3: TGTGCCAGCACCCGGGACGACTATGGCTACACCTTC. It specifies CASTRDDYGYTF.

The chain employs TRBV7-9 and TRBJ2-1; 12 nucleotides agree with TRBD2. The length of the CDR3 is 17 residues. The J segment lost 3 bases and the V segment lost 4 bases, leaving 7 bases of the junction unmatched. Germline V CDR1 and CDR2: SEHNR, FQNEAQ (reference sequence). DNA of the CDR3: TGTGCCAGCAGCTCTCGTCAGACTAGCGGGGGCTACAATGAGCAGTTCTTC. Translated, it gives CASSSRQTSGGYNEQFF.

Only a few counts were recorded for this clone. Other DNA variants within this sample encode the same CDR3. This chain's CDR3 is CASSSGTSGNNEQFF. CDR3 coding DNA: TGCGCCAGCAGCTCCGGGACTAGCGGTAACAATGAGCAGTTCTTC. The chain uses TRBV10-1 and TRBJ2-1, with TRBD2 matching 11 bases. This CDR3 has 15 amino acids. The germline gives CDR1 WNHNN, CDR2 SYGVQD (reference sequence). V dropped 6 bases and J dropped 5; count of bases not matched to a gene: 6.

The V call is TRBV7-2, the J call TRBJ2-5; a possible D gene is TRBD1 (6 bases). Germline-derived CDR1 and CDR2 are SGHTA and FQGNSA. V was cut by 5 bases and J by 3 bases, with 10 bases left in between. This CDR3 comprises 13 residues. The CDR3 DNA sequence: TGTGCCAGCAGCAGGGACATTGAAGAGACCCAGTACTTC. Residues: CASSRDIEETQYF.

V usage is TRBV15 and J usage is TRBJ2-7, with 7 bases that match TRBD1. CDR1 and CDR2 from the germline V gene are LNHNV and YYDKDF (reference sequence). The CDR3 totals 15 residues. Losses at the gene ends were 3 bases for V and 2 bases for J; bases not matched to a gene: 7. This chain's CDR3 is CATSSRQTGPYEQYF. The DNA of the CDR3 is TGTGCCACCAGCAGCCGACAGACAGGGCCCTACGAGCAGTACTTC.

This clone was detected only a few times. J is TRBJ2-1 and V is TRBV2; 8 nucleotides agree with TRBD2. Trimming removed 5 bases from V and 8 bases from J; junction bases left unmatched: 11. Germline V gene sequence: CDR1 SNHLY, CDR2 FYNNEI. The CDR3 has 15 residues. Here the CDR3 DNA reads TGTGCCAGCAGTATAGGGACTAGAGGACCCGATGAGCAGTTCTTC. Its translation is CASSIGTRGPDEQFF.

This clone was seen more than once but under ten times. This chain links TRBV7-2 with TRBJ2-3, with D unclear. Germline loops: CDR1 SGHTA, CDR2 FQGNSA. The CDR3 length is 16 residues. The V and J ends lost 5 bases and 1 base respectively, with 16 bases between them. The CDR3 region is CASSPLMGIRTDTQYF. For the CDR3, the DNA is TGTGCCAGCAGCCCGCTTATGGGGATACGCACAGATACGCAGTATTTT.

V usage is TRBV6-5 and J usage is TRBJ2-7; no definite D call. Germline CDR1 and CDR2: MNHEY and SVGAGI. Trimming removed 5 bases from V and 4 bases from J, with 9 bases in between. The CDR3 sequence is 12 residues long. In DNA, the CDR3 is TGTGCCAGCAGTCCCCACGGTTACGAGCAGTACTTC. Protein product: CASSPHGYEQYF.

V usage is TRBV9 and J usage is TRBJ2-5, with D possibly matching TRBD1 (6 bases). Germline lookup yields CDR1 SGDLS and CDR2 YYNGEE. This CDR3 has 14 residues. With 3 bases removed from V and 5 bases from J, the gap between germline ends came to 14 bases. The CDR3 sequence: CASSGTGQAETQYF. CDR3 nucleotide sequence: TGTGCCAGCAGCGGAACAGGGCAGGCGGAGACCCAGTACTTC.

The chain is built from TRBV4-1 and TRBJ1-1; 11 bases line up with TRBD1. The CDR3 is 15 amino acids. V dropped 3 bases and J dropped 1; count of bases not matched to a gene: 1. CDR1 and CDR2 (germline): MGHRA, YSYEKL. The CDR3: CASSQGTGGNTEAFF. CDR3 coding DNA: TGCGCCAGCAGCCAGGGGACAGGGGGGAACACTGAAGCTTTCTTT.

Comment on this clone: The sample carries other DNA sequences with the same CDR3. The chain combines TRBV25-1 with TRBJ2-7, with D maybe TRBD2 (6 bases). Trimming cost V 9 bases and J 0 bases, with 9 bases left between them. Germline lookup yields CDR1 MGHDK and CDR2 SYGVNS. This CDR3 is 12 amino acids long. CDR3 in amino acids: CASSDYSYEQYF. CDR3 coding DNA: TGTGCCAGTTCGGACTACTCCTACGAGCAGTACTTC.

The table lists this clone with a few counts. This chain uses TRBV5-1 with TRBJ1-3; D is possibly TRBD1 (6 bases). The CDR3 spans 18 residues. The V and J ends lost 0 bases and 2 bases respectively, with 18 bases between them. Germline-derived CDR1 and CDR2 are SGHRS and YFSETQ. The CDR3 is CASSLDYGQKKTGNTIYF. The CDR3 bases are TGCGCCAGCAGCTTGGACTACGGACAGAAGAAAACTGGAAACACCATATATTTT.